These 25 T cell receptor beta chains were all obtained from the same sample, sequenced in a study of cytomegalovirus exposure and HLA in healthy donors. The PCR had 60 Vbeta and 13 Jbeta primers. Sequencing was performed with immunoSEQ multiplex PCR; in TCRdb, only in-frame clones are kept and a portion is missing. This sample has approximately 180,000 clones, with around 80% found just once. Material: PBMCs. Receptors originate from a woman between 50 and 59 years old in good health and CMV-seropositive.

The chain has TRBV21-1 and TRBJ2-7; the D segment call TRBD1 is taken from the table without a DNA check. TRBV21-1 represents a pseudogene. This CDR3 is 15 amino acids long. The CDR3 loop reads CASSKEGGGSNEQYF. In nucleotides, the CDR3 is TGTGCCAGCAGCAAAGAAGGGGGCGGTTCCAACGAGCAGTACTTC.

The J gene is TRBJ1-2, the V gene TRBV20-1; D remains unclear. In germline, CDR1 is DFQATT, CDR2 SNEGSKA (reference sequence). This CDR3 has 10 amino acids. V lost 6 bases and J lost 4, with 6 bases in between. CDR3 sequence reads: CSAPGYGYTF. The CDR3 coding sequence is TGCAGTGCCCCCGGCTATGGCTACACCTTC.

The table lists this clone with a count of one. The chain is built from TRBV19 and TRBJ1-1, with TRBD1 matching over 9 bases. V trimming: 5 bases; J trimming: 1 base; junction bases outside the gene matches: 5. Germline lookup yields CDR1 LNHDA and CDR2 SQIVND (reference sequence). The CDR3 sequence is 15 residues long. CDR3 sequence reads: CASSLLTGGNTEAFF. The CDR3 nucleotides read TGTGCCAGTAGTTTACTGACAGGGGGGAACACTGAAGCTTTCTTT. Full variable domain (missing parts from reference TRBV19 and TRBJ1-1): DGGITQSPKYLFRKEGQNVTLSCEQNLNHDAMYWYRQDPGQGLRLIYYSQIVNDFQKGDIAEGYSVSREKKESFPLTVTSAQKNPTAFYLCASSLLTGGNTEAFFGQGTRLTVV.

This clone has just a few counts. The J gene is TRBJ1-5, the V gene TRBV5-5, with TRBD1 matching 7 bases. This CDR3 comprises 15 residues. V lost 2 bases to trimming and J lost 2 bases; unmatched junction nucleotides: 4. CDR1 SGHKS and CDR2 YYEKEE come from the germline V gene (reference sequence). In DNA, the CDR3 is TGTGCCAGCAGCTTCACAGGGGTACGCAATCAGCCCCAGCATTTT. This gives the protein CASSFTGVRNQPQHF.

This clone showed up just a few times. The chain joins TRBV7-8 to TRBJ1-1; unclear D gene. The V end lost 1 base, the J end lost 0 bases, and 9 bases lay between the germline ends. CDR1 and CDR2 from the germline V gene are SGHVS and FQNEAQ. The CDR3 totals 15 residues. CDR3 protein: CASSLGPGLNTEAFF. The CDR3 nucleotides read TGTGCCAGCAGCTTAGGTCCAGGCTTGAACACTGAAGCTTTCTTT.

The chain has TRBV18 and TRBJ1-2; D gene ambiguous. The germline gives CDR1 KGHSH, CDR2 LQKENI. Deletions cut 0 bases from V and 7 bases from J, with 12 bases between. The CDR3 is 14 residues long. The CDR3 sequence is CASSPPKAGVGYTF. CDR3 sequence (DNA): TGTGCCAGCTCACCACCTAAAGCCGGGGTTGGCTACACCTTC.

This clone was counted once. The chain recombines TRBV2 with TRBJ1-2; D is uncertain. This CDR3 is 11 amino acids long. Germline loops: CDR1 SNHLY, CDR2 FYNNEI. V lost 8 bases and J 4 bases, leaving 8 bases between the germline ends. This CDR3 is CASGQAYGYTF. The CDR3 nucleotides are TGTGCCAGCGGGCAGGCCTATGGCTACACCTTC.

This sequence joins TRBV29-1 and TRBJ1-5, with 7 bases identical to TRBD1. Germline V gives CDR1 SQVTM, CDR2 ANQGSEA. The CDR3 extends over 15 amino acids. The V segment lost 4 bases and the J segment 5 bases; nucleotides outside the gene matches: 11. CDR3 nucleotide sequence: TGCAGCGTTGCCTCCTCCTCAGACAGGGATCAGCCCCAGCATTTT. It specifies CSVASSSDRDQPQHF.

The count of this clone is one. Other DNA sequences in the sample encode the same CDR3. This chain links TRBV4-2 with TRBJ2-5; 11 bases align to TRBD2. The CDR3 totals 15 residues. After removal of 2 bases from V and 5 bases from J, the junction contained 4 bases not matched to a gene. From germline, CDR1 is LGHNA and CDR2 YNFKEQ. This chain's CDR3 is CASSQLAGGGETQYF. CDR3 coding DNA: TGTGCCAGCAGCCAACTAGCGGGGGGAGGGGAGACCCAGTACTTC.

The genes are TRBV6-5 and TRBJ1-1, with D perhaps matching TRBD1 (5 bases). CDR1 is MNHEY and CDR2 is SVGAGI in the germline V gene. Trimming removed 2 bases from V and 7 bases from J, with 17 bases in between. The length of the CDR3 is 15 residues. The CDR3 sequence is CASSYPMGGRIEAFF. CDR3 in DNA: TGTGCCAGCAGTTACCCAATGGGGGGGAGAATTGAAGCTTTCTTT.

Only a few counts were recorded for this clone. The V gene is TRBV27, the J gene TRBJ1-1; no firm D call. This CDR3 is 13 amino acids long. V lost 5 bases and J lost 3, with 10 bases in between. The V gene's germline CDR1 is MNHEY and CDR2 SMNVEV (reference sequence). The CDR3 DNA reads TGTGCCAGCAGTGACGACTTTCACACTGAAGCTTTCTTT. It is translated as CASSDDFHTEAFF.

CDR3 loop: CASSLPGQVYGYTF. Here the CDR3 DNA reads TGTGCCAGCAGCTTACCCGGACAGGTCTATGGCTACACCTTC. V gene TRBV7-9 combines with J gene TRBJ1-2, with 7 bases fitting TRBD1. Germline V lookup: CDR1 SEHNR, CDR2 FQNEAQ (reference sequence). The J segment lost 4 bases and the V segment lost 2 bases, leaving 4 bases of the junction unmatched. The CDR3 runs 14 residues.

The chain combines TRBV7-7 with TRBJ2-5, with D possibly TRBD2 on 6 matching bases. In germline, CDR1 is SSHAT, CDR2 FNYEAQ (reference sequence). The CDR3 has 13 amino acids. Trimming shortened V by 5 bases and J by 7 bases, and 14 bases separated the two germline ends. The CDR3 loop reads CASSPIVEGTQYF. CDR3 bases: TGTGCCAGCAGCCCGATTGTGGAGGGGACCCAGTACTTC.

The chain combines TRBV2 with TRBJ1-5; D remains ambiguous. V lost 2 bases and J 14 bases, leaving 13 bases between the germline ends. The CDR3 extends over 12 amino acids. Germline CDR1 SNHLY, CDR2 FYNNEI. CDR3 sequence: CASSERRQDEHF. The CDR3 DNA reads TGTGCCAGCAGTGAACGGAGGCAGGATGAGCATTTT.

The chain recombines TRBV30 with TRBJ1-1; 10 nucleotides match TRBD1. Germline assignment: CDR1 GTSNPN and CDR2 SVGIG (reference sequence). V lost 3 bases, J lost 4 bases, and 2 bases stayed unmatched. This CDR3 contains 13 residues. CDR3 bases: TGTGCCTGGAGGACAGGGGGCGGCACTGAAGCTTTCTTT. Translated: CAWRTGGGTEAFF.

This chain links TRBV30 with TRBJ1-5; D is undetermined. The germline CDR1 and CDR2 sequences are GTSNPN and SVGIG (reference sequence). This CDR3 has 13 amino acids. The V and J ends lost 1 base and 3 bases respectively, with 7 bases between them. The CDR3 DNA follows: TGTGCCTGGAGTGGAGGGATCAATCAGCCCCAGCATTTT. Residues: CAWSGGINQPQHF.

This chain connects TRBV6-5 to TRBJ2-1, with D tentatively TRBD1 (6 bases). Trimming pared 5 bases from V and 10 bases from J, leaving 15 bases between. This CDR3 has 13 amino acids. The germline gives CDR1 MNHEY, CDR2 SVGAGI. CDR3 nucleotide sequence: TGTGCCAGCAGTCAGGGGATCCCACCCGAGCAGTTCTTC. This encodes CASSQGIPPEQFF.

The V and J genes are TRBV23-1 and TRBJ2-1, with 8 positions matching TRBD1. TRBV23-1 is an open reading frame whose function is uncertain. The CDR3 has 14 amino acids. V lost 2 bases to trimming and J lost 7 bases; unmatched junction nucleotides: 4. The CDR3 spells CASSQQTGENEQFF. The CDR3 bases are TGCGCCAGCAGTCAACAGACAGGGGAGAATGAGCAGTTCTTC.

The CDR3 coding sequence is TGTGCCAGCAGCCCAGCGGGGGCAATCACAGATACGCAGTATTTT. Its protein is CASSPAGAITDTQYF. The chain joins TRBV4-2 to TRBJ2-3; 8 bases match TRBD2. Germline assignment: CDR1 LGHNA and CDR2 YNFKEQ. The CDR3 is made up of 15 amino acids. With V trimmed by 4 bases and J by 2 bases, 5 bases remained unmatched.

CDR3 in DNA: TGTGCCAGCAGCGCGATCGGTGCCTACGAGCAGTACTTC. Protein product: CASSAIGAYEQYF. This rearrangement joins TRBV5-4 to TRBJ2-5, with D unresolved. The last part of the DNA fits TRBJ2-7 better; the J call may be wrong. Germline loops: CDR1 SGHNT, CDR2 YYREEE (reference sequence). This CDR3 is built from 13 residues.

This rearrangement joins TRBV19 to TRBJ1-1; D might be TRBD1 (5 bases). Between the trimmed V and J ends, which lost 11 bases and 11 bases, there was a span of 21 bases. The germline V gene encodes CDR1 LNHDA and CDR2 SQIVND (reference sequence). This CDR3 contains 12 residues. The CDR3 loop reads CAPKGRGWIAFF. The CDR3, as DNA: TGTGCCCCCAAAGGGAGGGGCTGGATTGCTTTCTTT.

V and J are TRBV9 and TRBJ2-7, with 11 bases aligning to TRBD2. The length of the CDR3 is 15 residues. From germline, CDR1 is SGDLS and CDR2 YYNGEE. The trim removed 4 bases at V and 4 bases at J, leaving 7 bases unmatched. CDR3 residues: CASSRASGGPYEQYF. The CDR3 DNA follows: TGTGCCAGCAGCCGTGCTAGCGGGGGGCCTTACGAGCAGTACTTC.

This clone was observed a handful of times. This sequence joins TRBV29-1 and TRBJ1-2, with a weak D call TRBD1 (5 bases). Trimming removed 6 bases from V and 6 bases from J, with 20 bases in between. Germline-derived CDR1 and CDR2 are SQVTM and ANQGSEA. The CDR3 runs to 14 residues. The CDR3 region is CSVLGVMQGDGYTF. CDR3 coding DNA: TGCAGCGTCCTCGGCGTGATGCAAGGGGATGGCTACACCTTC.

The rearrangement links TRBV10-3 to TRBJ1-5; D might be TRBD1 (5 bases). The CDR3 has 16 amino acids. Germline values: CDR1 ENHRY, CDR2 SYGVKD. Trimming removed 0 bases from V and 4 bases from J, with 13 bases in between. The CDR3 region has the DNA TGTGCCATCAGTGAGTCAGGGGTTGAATGGAATCAGCCCCAGCATTTT. It encodes CAISESGVEWNQPQHF.

The chain has TRBV27 and TRBJ2-5, with 11 nucleotides matching TRBD2. The CDR3 loop spans 17 amino acids. Germline CDR1 reads MNHEY; CDR2 reads SMNVEV (reference sequence). V shed 5 bases, J shed 5 bases, and the junction held 13 bases outside the gene matches. The CDR3 nucleotides read TGTGCCAGCAGTCCCCGGGGGGTAGCGGGGGGGTATGAGACCCAGTACTTC. Translated, it gives CASSPRGVAGGYETQYF.